This passage covers 7 T cell receptor beta chains from one sample sequenced in a study of blood T cell repertoires in COVID-19 (dated by TCRdb to 2018 to 2020). The method behind the library was the immunoSEQ multiplex PCR assay. This immuneACCESS table, as held by TCRdb, lists in-frame sequences with V and J called but not all clones. Of the missing ones, under half trace to an unresolved V gene in checked studies; the others have no known cause. The sample has 140,000 to 150,000 clones on record, approximately 80% of them singletons. Under 15% of the sample is taken by the ten largest. Specimen: peripheral blood. These receptors originate from a man aged 55-75 years with active or convalescent COVID-19.

The J gene is TRBJ1-4, the V gene TRBV9, with D possibly matching TRBD1 (6 bases). The germline V gene has CDR1 SGDLS and CDR2 YYNGEE. V dropped 1 base and J dropped 4 bases, with 8 bases sitting between them. The length of the CDR3 is 14 residues. The CDR3, as DNA: TGTGCCAGCAGCGTAACAGGGAATAATGAAAAACTGTTTTTT. As protein: CASSVTGNNEKLFF.

A note on this clone: This sample includes further DNA sequences coding for the same CDR3. The rearrangement uses TRBV28 and TRBJ2-7; tentatively, D is TRBD1 (5 bases). CDR3 length: 13 residues. The germline CDR1 and CDR2 sequences are MDHEN and SYDVKM. Trimming stripped 2 bases from V and 6 bases from J, with 11 bases between. This CDR3 reads CASSLQGFREQYF. The CDR3 coding sequence is TGTGCCAGCAGTTTACAGGGTTTTCGCGAGCAGTACTTC.

The chain combines TRBV19 with TRBJ2-2; D may be TRBD1 (6 bases). The CDR3 is 16 amino acids. Germline assignment: CDR1 LNHDA and CDR2 SQIVND (reference sequence). The germline V and J ends were trimmed by 3 bases and 0 bases, with 11 bases remaining between them. CDR3 loop: CASSISRQANTGELFF. In nucleotides, the CDR3 is TGTGCCAGTAGTATCTCGAGACAGGCGAACACCGGGGAGCTGTTTTTT. The whole variable domain, filled in from reference TRBV19 and TRBJ2-2, reads DGGITQSPKYLFRKEGQNVTLSCEQNLNHDAMYWYRQDPGQGLRLIYYSQIVNDFQKGDIAEGYSVSREKKESFPLTVTSAQKNPTAFYLCASSISRQANTGELFFGEGSRLTVL.

The V and J genes are TRBV4-3 and TRBJ1-3; 7 bases match TRBD1. V gave up 3 bases and J gave up 4 bases; unmatched junction bases: 6. The CDR3 is 15 amino acids. Germline assignment: CDR1 LGHNA and CDR2 YSLEER. CDR3 sequence: CASSQDTGVGNTIYF. CDR3 sequence (DNA): TGCGCCAGCAGCCAGGATACAGGGGTCGGAAACACCATATATTTT.

V gene TRBV24-1 combines with J gene TRBJ1-4; perhaps TRBD1 as D (6 bases). The V gene lost 9 bases and the J gene lost 10 bases, with 17 bases spanning the gap. CDR1 and CDR2 from the germline V gene are KGHDR and SFDVKD. This CDR3 comprises 13 residues. CDR3 coding DNA: TGTGCCACCTCTGATTCGGGGGGGCGAAAACTGTTTTTT. The encoded protein is CATSDSGGRKLFF.

The chain is built from TRBV19 and TRBJ2-2; D is undetermined. Trimming removed 3 bases from V and 7 bases from J, with 6 bases in between. Germline V gene sequence: CDR1 LNHDA, CDR2 SQIVND (reference sequence). The length of the CDR3 is 12 residues. The chain's CDR3 is CASSIRVGELFF. Written as DNA, the CDR3 is TGTGCCAGTAGTATCCGTGTCGGGGAGCTGTTTTTT.

This sequence joins TRBV27 and TRBJ1-5, with 7 positions matching TRBD1. In germline, CDR1 is MNHEY, CDR2 SMNVEV (reference sequence). V trimming: 5 bases; J trimming: 4 bases; junction bases outside the gene matches: 17. The CDR3 length is 18 residues. The CDR3 DNA reads TGTGCCAGCAGTGGTGGACAGGAGACTGCATCAAGAAATCAGCCCCAGCATTTT. Amino acids: CASSGGQETASRNQPQHF.